The following is a TCR beta chain sequence with its context. Looked up from germline, CDR1 is MDHEN and CDR2 is SYDVKM. Trimming at V came to 6 bases and at J to 2 bases, leaving 9 bases not matched to a gene. The CDR3 has 15 amino acids. Libraries were prepared by immunoSEQ multiplex PCR; TCRdb keeps only in-frame clonotypes and omits some of them. Here the sample spans approximately 100,000 clones, around 87% being singletons. This entry comes from a study of blood T cell repertoires in COVID-19. V gene TRBV28 combines with J gene TRBJ2-7; 8 positions match TRBD2. This sequence originates from a woman aged 25 to 39 with acute or convalescent COVID-19. Sequencing was carried out using peripheral blood. The CDR3 nucleotides read TGTGCCAGCAGACCCGGGGGGGGTCTGACCTACGAGCAGTACTTC. Amino acids: CASRPGGGLTYEQYF.